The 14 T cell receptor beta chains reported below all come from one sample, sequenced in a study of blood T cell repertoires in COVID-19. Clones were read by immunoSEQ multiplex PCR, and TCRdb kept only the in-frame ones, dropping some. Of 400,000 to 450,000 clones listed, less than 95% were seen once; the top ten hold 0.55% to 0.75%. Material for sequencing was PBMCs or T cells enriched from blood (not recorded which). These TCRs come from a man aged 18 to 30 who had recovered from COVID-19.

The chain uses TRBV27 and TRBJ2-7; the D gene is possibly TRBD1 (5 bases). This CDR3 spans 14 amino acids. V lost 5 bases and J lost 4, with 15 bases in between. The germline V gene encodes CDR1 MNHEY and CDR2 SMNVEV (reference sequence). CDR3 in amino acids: CASSVAGLGYEQYF. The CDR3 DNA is TGTGCCAGCAGTGTTGCAGGGCTAGGATACGAGCAGTACTTC.

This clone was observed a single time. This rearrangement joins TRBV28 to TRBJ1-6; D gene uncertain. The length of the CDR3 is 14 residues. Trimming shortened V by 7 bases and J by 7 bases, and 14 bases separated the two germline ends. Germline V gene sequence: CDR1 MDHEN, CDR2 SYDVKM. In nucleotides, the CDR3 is TGTGCCAGCACCCTTGAACAGAGAAATTCACCCCTCCACTTT. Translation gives CASTLEQRNSPLHF.

The CDR3, as DNA: TGTGCCTGGAGTGCCGCGGGGAGCTCTGGGAGCAATCAGCCCCAGCATTTT. This codes for CAWSAAGSSGSNQPQHF. V and J are TRBV30 and TRBJ1-5; D is unresolved. The length of the CDR3 is 17 residues. Per the germline V gene, CDR1 is GTSNPN and CDR2 is SVGIG (reference sequence). Trimming took off 1 base at V and 1 base at J, with 17 bases between the two ends.

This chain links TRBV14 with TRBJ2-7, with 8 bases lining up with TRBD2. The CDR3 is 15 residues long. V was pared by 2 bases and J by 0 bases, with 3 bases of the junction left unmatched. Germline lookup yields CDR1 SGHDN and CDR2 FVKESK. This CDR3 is CASSQPSGGSYEQYF. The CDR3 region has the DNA TGTGCCAGCAGCCAACCCAGCGGGGGCTCCTACGAGCAGTACTTC.

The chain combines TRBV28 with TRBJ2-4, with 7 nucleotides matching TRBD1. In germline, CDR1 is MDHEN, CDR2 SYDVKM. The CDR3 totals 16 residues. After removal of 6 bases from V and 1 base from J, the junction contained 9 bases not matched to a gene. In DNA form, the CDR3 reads TGTGCCAGCAGCCAACAGGGGATTATCGCCAAAAACATTCAGTACTTC. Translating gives CASSQQGIIAKNIQYF.

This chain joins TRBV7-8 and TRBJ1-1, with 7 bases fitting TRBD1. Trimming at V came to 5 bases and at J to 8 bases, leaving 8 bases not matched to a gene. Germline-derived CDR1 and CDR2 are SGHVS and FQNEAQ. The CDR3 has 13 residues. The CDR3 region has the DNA TGTGCCAGCAGCCACGGGACAGCGTACGAAGCTTTCTTT. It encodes CASSHGTAYEAFF. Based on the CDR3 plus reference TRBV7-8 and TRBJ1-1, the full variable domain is GAGVSQSPRYKVAKRGQDVALRCDPISGHVSLFWYQQALGQGPEFLTYFQNEAQLDKSGLPSDRFFAERPEGSVSTLKIQRTQQEDSAVYLCASSHGTAYEAFFGQGTRLTVV.

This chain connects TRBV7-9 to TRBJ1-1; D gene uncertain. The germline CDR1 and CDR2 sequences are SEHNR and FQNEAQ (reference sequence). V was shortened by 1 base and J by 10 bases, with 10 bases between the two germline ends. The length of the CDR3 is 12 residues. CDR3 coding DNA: TGTGCCAGCAGCTTAGTTGGAGTCGGAGCTTTCTTT. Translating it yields CASSLVGVGAFF.

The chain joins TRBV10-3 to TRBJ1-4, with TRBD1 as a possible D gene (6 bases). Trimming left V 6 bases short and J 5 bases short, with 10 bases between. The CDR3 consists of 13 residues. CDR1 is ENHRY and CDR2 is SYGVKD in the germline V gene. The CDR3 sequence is CAISRQENEKLFF. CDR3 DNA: TGTGCCATCAGCCGACAGGAAAATGAAAAACTGTTTTTT.

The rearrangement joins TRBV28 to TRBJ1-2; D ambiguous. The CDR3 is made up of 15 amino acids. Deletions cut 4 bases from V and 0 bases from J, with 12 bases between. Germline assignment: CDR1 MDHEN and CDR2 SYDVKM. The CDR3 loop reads CASSSPGQANYGYTF. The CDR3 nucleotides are TGTGCCAGCAGTTCCCCAGGTCAAGCTAACTATGGCTACACCTTC.

CDR3 bases: TGTGCCAGCAGCTTAGACAGGGATAGTGAAAAACTGTTTTTT. This gives the protein CASSLDRDSEKLFF. The chain recombines TRBV7-9 with TRBJ1-4; tentative D call: TRBD1 (6 bases). With 1 base removed from V and 7 bases from J, the gap between germline ends came to 10 bases. The CDR3 sequence is 14 residues long. Per germline, CDR1 SEHNR and CDR2 FQNEAQ (reference sequence).

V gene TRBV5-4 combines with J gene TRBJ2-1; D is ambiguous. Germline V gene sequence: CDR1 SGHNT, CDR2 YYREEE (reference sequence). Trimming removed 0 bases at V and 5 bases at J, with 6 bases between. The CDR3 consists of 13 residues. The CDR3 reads CASSLAVDNEQFF. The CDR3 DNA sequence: TGTGCCAGCAGCTTGGCGGTCGACAATGAGCAGTTCTTC.

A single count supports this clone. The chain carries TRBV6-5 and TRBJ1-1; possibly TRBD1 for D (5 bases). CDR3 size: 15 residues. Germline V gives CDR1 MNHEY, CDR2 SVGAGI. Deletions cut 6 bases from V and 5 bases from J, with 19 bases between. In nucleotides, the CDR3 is TGTGCCAGCAGAACCTTACCCCGGGGGGTGACTGAAGCTTTCTTT. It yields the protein CASRTLPRGVTEAFF.

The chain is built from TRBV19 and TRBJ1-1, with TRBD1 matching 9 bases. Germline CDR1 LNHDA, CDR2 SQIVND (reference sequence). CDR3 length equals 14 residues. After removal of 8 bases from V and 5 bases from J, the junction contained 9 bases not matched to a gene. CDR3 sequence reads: CASQWGQGVTEAFF. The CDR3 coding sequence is TGTGCCAGTCAATGGGGACAGGGAGTGACTGAAGCTTTCTTT.

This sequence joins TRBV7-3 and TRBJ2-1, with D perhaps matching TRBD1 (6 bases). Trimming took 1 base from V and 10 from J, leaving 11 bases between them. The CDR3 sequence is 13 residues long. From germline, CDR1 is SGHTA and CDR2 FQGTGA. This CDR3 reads CASSLMTGPEQFF. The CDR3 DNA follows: TGTGCCAGCAGCTTAATGACAGGACCAGAGCAGTTCTTC. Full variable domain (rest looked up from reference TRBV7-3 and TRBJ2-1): GAGVSQTPSNKVTEKGKYVELRCDPISGHTALYWYRQSLGQGPEFLIYFQGTGAADDSGLPNDRFFAVRPEGSVSTLKIQRTERGDSAVYLCASSLMTGPEQFFGPGTRLTVL.